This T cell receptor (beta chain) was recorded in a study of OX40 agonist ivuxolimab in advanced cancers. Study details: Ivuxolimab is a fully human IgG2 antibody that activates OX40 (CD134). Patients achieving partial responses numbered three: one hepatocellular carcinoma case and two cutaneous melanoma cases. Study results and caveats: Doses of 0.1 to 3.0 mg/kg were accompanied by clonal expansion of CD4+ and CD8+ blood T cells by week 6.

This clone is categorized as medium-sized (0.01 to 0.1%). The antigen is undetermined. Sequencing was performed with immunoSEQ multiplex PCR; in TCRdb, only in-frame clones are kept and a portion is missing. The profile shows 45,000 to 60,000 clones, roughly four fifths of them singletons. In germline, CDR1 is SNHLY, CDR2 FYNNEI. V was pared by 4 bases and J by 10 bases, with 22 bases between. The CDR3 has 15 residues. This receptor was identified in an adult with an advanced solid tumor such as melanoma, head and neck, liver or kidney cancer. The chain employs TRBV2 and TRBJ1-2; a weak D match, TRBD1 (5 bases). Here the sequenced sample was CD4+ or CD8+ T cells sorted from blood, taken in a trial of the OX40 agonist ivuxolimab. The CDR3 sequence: CASSALSSQGSDYTF. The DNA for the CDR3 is TGTGCCAGCAGTGCTCTATCGTCCCAGGGCAGCGACTACACCTTC.